This TCR beta chain comes out of a study of blood T cell repertoires in COVID-19 (dated by TCRdb to about 2020). About the investigation overall: Samples covering the acute and convalescent phases of COVID-19 were provided by collaborators in the United States, Italy and Spain. The material from the prospective study consisted of cDNA or gDNA derived from T cells, B-cell-depleted T cells, or PBMCs. The repertoires were released in a freely available public database intended as a resource for research on the immune response to SARS-CoV-2. The samples were drawn from the first 160 participants of the ongoing ImmuneRACE study and from 950 to 1,500 subjects provided by 6 global collaborators. Nearly every sample came with metadata listing a de-identified subject ID, COVID-19 status, age in years and sex. Where available, HLA class I and class II types were taken from metadata supplied by the sample provider and were not determined by assay-based typing. The dataset comprised deeply sampled blood TCRbeta repertoires from subjects exposed to, actively infected with, or recovered from COVID-19.

Relative to germline, V is 6 bases shorter and J is 0 bases shorter, with 12 bases between their ends. The CDR3 measures 15 amino acids from cysteine to phenylalanine. Only the CDR3 portion is preserved as DNA: 45 bases, with reading frame beginning at the first base. In the germline V gene, CDR1 corresponds to MGHRA and CDR2 to YSYEKL. In the prospective study, participants were roughly 18 to 89 years old, resided in around 25 geographic areas of the United States, and were enrolled through a virtual design. In the prospective study, cohorts were assigned on the basis of participant-reported clinical history obtained from a screening survey and a study questionnaire. Mobile phlebotomists in the prospective study collected whole blood, serum and a nasopharyngeal or oropharyngeal swab from every participant. Prospective study participants could optionally give additional blood draws and questionnaires over a roughly 2-month period. Prospective study blood samples were shipped either frozen or at room temperature before DNA extraction.

Overall study outcomes, separate from this receptor: The amount of clinical and demographic metadata varied by source and participant and was provided uncurated.

In this sample, this clone turned up a few times. Its binding antigen is unknown. Qualities for individual bases were not recorded, and no much larger clone is one base off. TCRbeta CDR3 regions were amplified from genomic DNA by means of the immunoSEQ Assay, a bias-controlled multiplex PCR. The source study handled its data this way. The number of nucleated cells in each sample was estimated by amplification of reference gene primers within the assay. Sequence reads were collapsed and filtered to measure the absolute abundance of every unique TCRbeta CDR3 rearrangement. For each sample, productive Simpson clonality was calculated as the square root of Simpson's diversity index across productive rearrangements. This immuneACCESS table, as held by TCRdb, lists in-frame sequences with V and J called but not all clones. Of the missing ones, under half trace to an unresolved V gene in checked studies; the others have no known cause. The DNA gave D and trimming, while V, J and clone size come from that table. The sample includes hundreds of thousands of clones, with approximately 89% observed a single time. Jointly, the top ten make up 0.95% to 1.5% of the sample.

Sequencing used PBMCs or T cells enriched from blood (not recorded which). The clonotype comes from a woman in her forties with acute COVID-19. The chain couples TRBV4-1 to TRBJ2-4, with the identity of the D gene unclear. The CDR3 region reads CASRLTLVAKNIQYF. The DNA reads as follows: TGCGCCAGCAGACTCACCCTCGTAGCCAAAAACATTCAGTACTTC.